This T cell receptor beta chain was observed in a study of control samples from healthy donors and cancer patients. The ends were cut back, 6 bases at V and 0 bases at J, with 8 bases in the middle. The CDR3 covers 13 residues. Germline assignment: CDR1 SGHNT and CDR2 YYREEE (reference sequence). Clones were sequenced by immunoSEQ multiplex PCR, and TCRdb holds only the in-frame ones, with some missing. This table has tens of thousands of clones, roughly 91% appearing once. The chain combines TRBV5-4 with TRBJ2-3; no clear D. The source material was blood. This TCR was sampled from a man aged 50 to 60 in good health. The DNA of the CDR3 is TGTGCCAGCACCCCGCCCAGCACAGATACGCAGTATTTT. Its translation is CASTPPSTDTQYF.